The rows below give T cell receptor beta chains drawn from one sample of a study of identical twins. TCRdb re-called the 5' RACE reads with MiXCR, one entry per CDR3 protein. Altogether 640,000 or so distinct CDR3 sequences are present, roughly 6.2% being singletons, with the ten largest covering 1.5% to 2%. The sequenced sample consisted of naive T cells sorted from blood. The receptors originated from a man between 18 and 35 years old in good health. The CDR3 runs from the conserved cysteine through the conserved F or W. Fields, in order: CDR3 protein, CDR3 DNA, clone size, V gene, J gene, D gene. The D gene is left open where the match is weak. Clone size is not always given. Where it is, it says once, few, many or a class for expanded clones.

CDR3 protein: CASSQDVADSYNEQFF
CDR3 DNA: TGCGCCAGCAGCCAAGATGTAGCGGACTCCTACAATGAGCAGTTCTTC
clone size: many
V gene: TRBV4-3
J gene: TRBJ2-1
D gene: NA

CDR3 protein: CASSPQGLAGDNEQFF
CDR3 DNA: TGTGCCAGCAGCCCACAAGGACTAGCGGGAGACAATGAGCAGTTCTTC
clone size: NA
V gene: TRBV9
J gene: TRBJ2-1
D gene: TRBD2

CDR3 protein: CASSPGGDGEKLFF
CDR3 DNA: TGTGCCAGCAGCCCTGGGGGGGACGGTGAAAAACTGTTTTTT
clone size: few
V gene: TRBV7-9
J gene: TRBJ1-4
D gene: NA

CDR3 protein: CASTPRVPVTYNEQFF
CDR3 DNA: TGTGCCAGCACCCCCCGGGTCCCGGTTACCTACAATGAGCAGTTCTTC
clone size: few
V gene: TRBV7-9
J gene: TRBJ2-1
D gene: NA

CDR3 protein: CASSYYSSIEAFF
CDR3 DNA: TGTGCCAGCAGTTACTACAGTTCAATTGAAGCTTTCTTT
clone size: many
V gene: TRBV6-5
J gene: TRBJ1-1
D gene: NA

CDR3 protein: CSGGEGSSPLHF
CDR3 DNA: TGCAGTGGCGGGGAGGGTTCTTCACCCCTCCACTTT
clone size: many
V gene: TRBV20-1
J gene: TRBJ1-6
D gene: NA

CDR3 protein: CASSLGTGEGTEAFF
CDR3 DNA: TGTGCCAGCAGCTTAGGGACAGGGGAAGGCACTGAAGCTTTCTTT
clone size: many
V gene: TRBV7-9
J gene: TRBJ1-1
D gene: TRBD1

CDR3 protein: CASSLNRRQSESAQHF
CDR3 DNA: TGTGCCAGCAGTTTAAATCGGAGACAGTCCGAATCAGCCCAGCATTTT
clone size: NA
V gene: TRBV27
J gene: TRBJ1-5
D gene: NA

CDR3 protein: CASSQVGGSNQPQHF
CDR3 DNA: TGCGCCAGCAGCCAAGTTGGAGGGTCCAATCAGCCCCAGCATTTT
clone size: many
V gene: TRBV3-1
J gene: TRBJ1-5
D gene: NA

CDR3 protein: CASSFGPEVNEQFF
CDR3 DNA: TGTGCCAGTAGTTTCGGGCCAGAGGTGAATGAGCAGTTCTTC
clone size: NA
V gene: TRBV19
J gene: TRBJ2-1
D gene: NA

CDR3 protein: CASSYRRDRGGTYEQYF
CDR3 DNA: TGTGCCAGCAGTTACCGACGAGACAGGGGAGGGACCTACGAGCAGTACTTC
clone size: NA
V gene: TRBV6-2/TRBV6-3
J gene: TRBJ2-7
D gene: NA

CDR3 protein: CASSNGELFF
CDR3 DNA: TGTGCCAGCAGTAATGGGGAGCTGTTTTTT
clone size: many
V gene: TRBV7-9
J gene: TRBJ2-2
D gene: NA

CDR3 protein: CASSPRTSGRSYNEQFF
CDR3 DNA: TGTGCCAGCAGTCCCAGGACTAGCGGACGCTCCTACAATGAGCAGTTCTTC
clone size: NA
V gene: TRBV6-1
J gene: TRBJ2-1
D gene: TRBD2

CDR3 protein: CSVEGGGLYEQYF
CDR3 DNA: TGCAGCGTTGAGGGCGGTGGGCTTTACGAGCAGTACTTC
clone size: many
V gene: TRBV29-1
J gene: TRBJ2-7
D gene: NA

CDR3 protein: CASSLASRQGTGELFF
CDR3 DNA: TGCGCCAGCAGCTTGGCGTCCAGGCAGGGCACCGGGGAGCTGTTTTTT
clone size: NA
V gene: TRBV5-1
J gene: TRBJ2-2
D gene: NA

CDR3 protein: CASRPPKIADTQYF
CDR3 DNA: TGTGCCAGCAGGCCGCCGAAAATTGCAGATACGCAGTATTTT
clone size: NA
V gene: TRBV6-1
J gene: TRBJ2-3
D gene: NA

CDR3 protein: CASSQVSGLNTEAFF
CDR3 DNA: TGTGCCAGCAGCCAAGTATCAGGACTGAACACTGAAGCTTTCTTT
clone size: many
V gene: TRBV4-2
J gene: TRBJ1-1
D gene: NA

CDR3 protein: CSVSGLGQASSYNEQFF
CDR3 DNA: TGCAGCGTCTCTGGGTTGGGACAGGCGAGCTCCTACAATGAGCAGTTCTTC
clone size: many
V gene: TRBV29-1
J gene: TRBJ2-1
D gene: TRBD1

CDR3 protein: CASSPGISGNTIYF
CDR3 DNA: TGTGCCAGCAGCCCGGGAATCTCTGGAAACACCATATATTTT
clone size: NA
V gene: TRBV11-2
J gene: TRBJ1-3
D gene: NA

CDR3 protein: CASSYSWTGGETQYF
CDR3 DNA: TGTGCCAGCAGTTACTCGTGGACAGGGGGCGAGACCCAGTACTTC
clone size: few
V gene: TRBV6-2/TRBV6-3
J gene: TRBJ2-5
D gene: TRBD1

CDR3 protein: CASSLRAGVRYEQYF
CDR3 DNA: TGTGCCAGCAGTTTAAGGGCGGGAGTTCGATACGAGCAGTACTTC
clone size: many
V gene: TRBV27
J gene: TRBJ2-7
D gene: TRBD2

CDR3 protein: CASSPIRRGETQYF
CDR3 DNA: TGCGCCAGCAGCCCGATAAGAAGAGGAGAGACCCAGTACTTC
clone size: few
V gene: TRBV5-1
J gene: TRBJ2-5
D gene: NA

CDR3 protein: CASSSSRDRGEQQYF
CDR3 DNA: TGTGCCAGCAGTTCGTCCCGGGACAGGGGGGAACAGCAGTACTTC
clone size: many
V gene: TRBV12-3/TRBV12-4
J gene: TRBJ2-7
D gene: TRBD1

CDR3 protein: CASSEPRASYF
CDR3 DNA: TGTGCCAGCAGTGAACCCCGGGCGTCGTACTTC
clone size: NA
V gene: TRBV6-1
J gene: TRBJ2-7
D gene: NA

CDR3 protein: CASSFGVNSYNEQFF
CDR3 DNA: TGTGCCAGCAGCTTTGGCGTAAACTCCTACAATGAGCAGTTCTTC
clone size: many
V gene: TRBV7-8
J gene: TRBJ2-1
D gene: NA

CDR3 protein: CASSTSSNPANEQFF
CDR3 DNA: TGTGCCAGCTCGACCTCTTCTAATCCAGCCAATGAGCAGTTCTTC
clone size: NA
V gene: TRBV25-1
J gene: TRBJ2-1
D gene: NA

CDR3 protein: CASSQSWGSYNEQFF
CDR3 DNA: TGTGCCAGCAGCCAATCCTGGGGATCCTACAATGAGCAGTTCTTC
clone size: NA
V gene: TRBV14
J gene: TRBJ2-1
D gene: NA

CDR3 protein: CASSLAPRGNQPQHF
CDR3 DNA: TGTGCCAGCAGCTTAGCCCCCAGAGGCAATCAGCCCCAGCATTTT
clone size: NA
V gene: TRBV7-8
J gene: TRBJ1-5
D gene: NA

CDR3 protein: CASSTPGGLNQPQHF
CDR3 DNA: TGTGCCAGTAGTACCCCGGGAGGGCTAAACCAGCCCCAGCATTTT
clone size: many
V gene: TRBV19
J gene: TRBJ1-5
D gene: NA

CDR3 protein: CSVEDTGGRGETQYF
CDR3 DNA: TGCAGCGTTGAAGATACCGGCGGGAGGGGGGAGACCCAGTACTTC
clone size: NA
V gene: TRBV29-1
J gene: TRBJ2-5
D gene: TRBD2

CDR3 protein: CSVEDSGGRAYEQYF
CDR3 DNA: TGCAGCGTTGAAGATTCGGGCGGGAGGGCCTACGAGCAGTACTTC
clone size: many
V gene: TRBV29-1
J gene: TRBJ2-7
D gene: TRBD2

CDR3 protein: CASSVDLVADTQYF
CDR3 DNA: TGTGCCAGCAGCGTAGATCTAGTTGCAGATACGCAGTATTTT
clone size: many
V gene: TRBV9
J gene: TRBJ2-3
D gene: NA

CDR3 protein: CASTLPGPTDTQYF
CDR3 DNA: TGTGCCAGCACCCTTCCGGGACCCACAGATACGCAGTATTTT
clone size: few
V gene: TRBV28
J gene: TRBJ2-3
D gene: NA

CDR3 protein: CASSPGTGGATDTQYF
CDR3 DNA: TGCGCCAGCAGCCCGGGGACAGGGGGTGCGACAGATACGCAGTATTTT
clone size: few
V gene: TRBV5-1
J gene: TRBJ2-3
D gene: TRBD1

CDR3 protein: CASSFWDILNTGELFF
CDR3 DNA: TGTGCCAGCAGTTTTTGGGACATCTTGAACACCGGGGAGCTGTTTTTT
clone size: NA
V gene: TRBV12-3/TRBV12-4
J gene: TRBJ2-2
D gene: NA

CDR3 protein: CASSSDRNNYGYTF
CDR3 DNA: TGTGCCAGCAGTTCCGACAGAAATAACTATGGCTACACCTTC
clone size: NA
V gene: TRBV6-5
J gene: TRBJ1-2
D gene: NA

CDR3 protein: CATSRTTTSYEQYF
CDR3 DNA: TGTGCCACCAGCAGGACGACAACCTCCTACGAGCAGTACTTC
clone size: many
V gene: TRBV15
J gene: TRBJ2-7
D gene: NA

CDR3 protein: CASSSTGGTIDTQYF
CDR3 DNA: TGTGCCAGCAGTTCAACAGGGGGCACAATAGATACGCAGTATTTT
clone size: few
V gene: TRBV25-1
J gene: TRBJ2-3
D gene: TRBD1

CDR3 protein: CASSRGTGLAGLMETQYF
CDR3 DNA: TGTGCCAGTAGTAGGGGAACCGGACTAGCGGGCCTAATGGAGACCCAGTACTTC
clone size: few
V gene: TRBV19
J gene: TRBJ2-5
D gene: TRBD2

CDR3 protein: CASSQGTGLRYGYTF
CDR3 DNA: TGCGCCAGCAGCCAAGGCACAGGGTTGAGATATGGCTACACCTTC
clone size: few
V gene: TRBV4-3
J gene: TRBJ1-2
D gene: NA

CDR3 protein: CATGQDNTEAFF
CDR3 DNA: TGCGCCACCGGACAGGATAACACTGAAGCTTTCTTT
clone size: NA
V gene: TRBV10-2
J gene: TRBJ1-1
D gene: TRBD1

CDR3 protein: CSANGGLVGSDTQYF
CDR3 DNA: TGCAGTGCTAATGGGGGACTAGTGGGCTCCGATACGCAGTATTTT
clone size: many
V gene: TRBV20-1
J gene: TRBJ2-3
D gene: TRBD2

CDR3 protein: CASSTTGARETQYF
CDR3 DNA: TGTGCCAGCAGCACGACAGGGGCCCGAGAGACCCAGTACTTC
clone size: NA
V gene: TRBV4-2
J gene: TRBJ2-5
D gene: TRBD1

CDR3 protein: CASGQPQHF
CDR3 DNA: TGTGCCAGCGGCCAGCCCCAGCATTTT
clone size: many
V gene: TRBV6-5
J gene: TRBJ1-5
D gene: NA

CDR3 protein: CASSQASGSYNEQFF
CDR3 DNA: TGCGCCAGCAGCCAAGCTAGCGGCTCCTACAATGAGCAGTTCTTC
clone size: many
V gene: TRBV4-3
J gene: TRBJ2-1
D gene: TRBD2

CDR3 protein: CASSPLDAGGGETQYF
CDR3 DNA: TGTGCCAGCTCACCCCTGGACGCGGGGGGAGGAGAGACCCAGTACTTC
clone size: few
V gene: TRBV18
J gene: TRBJ2-5
D gene: TRBD2

CDR3 protein: CSASAGNNQPQHF
CDR3 DNA: TGCAGTGCTAGTGCAGGGAACAATCAGCCCCAGCATTTT
clone size: many
V gene: TRBV20-1
J gene: TRBJ1-5
D gene: NA

CDR3 protein: CSARRATPPETQYF
CDR3 DNA: TGCAGTGCTAGACGGGCTACCCCGCCGGAGACCCAGTACTTC
clone size: few
V gene: TRBV20-1
J gene: TRBJ2-5
D gene: NA